This passage covers 21 T cell receptor beta chains from one sample sequenced in a study of human T cells and chemical hapten exposure. TCRdb analysed the RACE reads with MiXCR anew, one entry per CDR3 protein. The sample lists 45,000 to 65,000 distinct CDR3 sequences; approximately 9.9% were seen once. Regarding time point: pre-sensitization, week 0. Specified treatment: therapeutic diphenylcyclopropenone sensitization with weekly scalp DPC. The input for sequencing was whole blood, taken in connection with sensitization to the hapten diphenylcyclopropenone (DPC). Receptors were obtained from a middle-aged man with alopecia areata. Some clones in this sample may be carry-over from other donors' samples.

The chain carries TRBV5-1 and TRBJ2-2; possibly TRBD1 or TRBD2 for D (5 bases each). This CDR3 contains 15 residues. The germline CDR1 and CDR2 sequences are SGHRS and YFSETQ. Trimming left V 4 bases short and J 0 bases short, with 10 bases between. The chain's CDR3 is CASSLGAPNTGELFF. Written as DNA, the CDR3 is TGCGCCAGCAGCCTCGGGGCCCCGAACACCGGGGAGCTGTTTTTT. The variable domain in full, completed from reference TRBV5-1 and TRBJ2-2, reads KAGVTQTPRYLIKTRGQQVTLSCSPISGHRSVSWYQQTPGQGLQFLFEYFSETQRNKGNFPGRFSGRQFSNSRSEMNVSTLELGDSALYLCASSLGAPNTGELFFGEGSRLTVL.

Turning to this clonotype: At one of its ends the junction is not consistent with the germline gene, which may arise from a read error. The chain joins TRBV20-1 to TRBJ2-7, with 9 positions matching TRBD2. Germline CDR1 reads DFQATT; CDR2 reads SNEGSKA (reference sequence). The CDR3 is 14 amino acids. The CDR3 DNA sequence: TGCAGTGCTAGCGGGTCGGGACTAGCCTACGTGCAGTACTTC. Its protein product is CSASGSGLAYVQYF.

The rearrangement links TRBV5-1 to TRBJ2-5; D might be TRBD1 (6 bases). V was pared by 5 bases and J by 5 bases, with 10 bases between. The CDR3 length is 12 residues. Germline V CDR1 and CDR2: SGHRS, YFSETQ. The CDR3 DNA follows: TGCGCCAGCAGTGTTACAGGGGAGACCCAGTACTTC. Protein: CASSVTGETQYF.

This clonotype was detected many times. The genes are TRBV25-1 and TRBJ1-6; D uncertain. The CDR3 sequence is 13 residues long. V gave up 1 base and J gave up 6 bases, with 4 bases separating them. The germline gives CDR1 MGHDK, CDR2 SYGVNS. The CDR3 loop reads CASSESSNSPLHF. CDR3 sequence (DNA): TGTGCCAGCAGTGAATCGAGTAATTCACCCCTCCACTTT. Combining the CDR3 with reference TRBV25-1 and TRBJ1-6 gives the whole variable domain EADIYQTPRYLVIGTGKKITLECSQTMGHDKMYWYQQDPGMELHLIHYSYGVNSTEKGDLSSESTVSRIRTEHFPLTLESARPSHTSQYLCASSESSNSPLHFGNGTRLTVT.

This clonotype was counted at least ten times. V usage is TRBV6-5 and J usage is TRBJ2-1, with D possibly being TRBD1 or TRBD2 (7 bases each). CDR1 and CDR2 (germline): MNHEY, SVGAGI. CDR3 length equals 13 residues. CDR3 nucleotide sequence: TGTGCTGCGGGGGACAGTCTCTACAATGAGCAGTTCTTC. Encoded protein: CAAGDSLYNEQFF.

This clonotype was detected ten times or more. This chain links TRBV12-3 or TRBV12-4 with TRBJ2-1, with D possibly being TRBD1 (5 bases). This CDR3 is built from 16 residues. The V end was cut by 3 bases, the J end by 6 bases, with 18 bases between. CDR3 protein: CASSFYGNIQGNEQFF. The DNA of the CDR3 is TGTGCCAGCAGTTTCTACGGAAACATCCAGGGCAATGAGCAGTTCTTC.

By frequency in the sample, this clonotype is medium-sized. The V and J genes are TRBV3-1 and TRBJ2-3; 11 positions agree with TRBD1. The length of the CDR3 is 16 residues. V trimming: 4 bases; J trimming: 4 bases; junction bases outside the gene matches: 7. CDR1 and CDR2 (germline): LGHDT, YNNKEL (reference sequence). Written as DNA, the CDR3 is TGTGCCAGCAGCCCCGGGACAGGGGGGCTGGCAGATACGCAGTATTTT. It translates to CASSPGTGGLADTQYF.

This chain connects TRBV10-3 to TRBJ2-7; D not certain. The CDR3 has 12 amino acids. Trimming stripped 2 bases from V and 7 bases from J, with 9 bases between. In germline, CDR1 is ENHRY, CDR2 SYGVKD. The CDR3 loop reads CAISETLQEQYF. The DNA for the CDR3 is TGTGCCATCAGTGAGACGCTGCAGGAGCAGTACTTC.

This clonotype occurred a few times. The rearrangement joins TRBV12-3 or TRBV12-4 to TRBJ2-1, with D perhaps being TRBD1 or TRBD2 (5 bases each). V was shortened by 4 bases and J by 5 bases, with 18 bases between the two germline ends. The CDR3 is 16 amino acids. The CDR3 nucleotides read TGTGCCAGCAGTTCGCCCGGGACGGGGACCGACAATGAGCAGTTCTTC. Translating it yields CASSSPGTGTDNEQFF.

V gene TRBV7-2 combines with J gene TRBJ1-3; D gene unclear. The CDR3 loop spans 14 amino acids. The germline V gene encodes CDR1 SGHTA and CDR2 FQGNSA. V was trimmed by 1 base and J by 6 bases, leaving 10 bases between them. The CDR3 sequence: CASSLGVTENTIYF. The CDR3 coding sequence is TGTGCCAGCAGCTTAGGGGTTACTGAAAACACCATATATTTT.

The CDR3 nucleotides read TGTGCCAGCAGCCGAACAGGGACGGCAGTTGAGCAGTTCTTC. It encodes CASSRTGTAVEQFF. The chain carries TRBV21-1 and TRBJ2-1; the D segment call TRBD1 is taken from the table without a DNA check. TRBV21-1 represents a pseudogene. The CDR3 extends over 14 amino acids.

The rearrangement joins TRBV28 to TRBJ2-2, with a possible D match to TRBD1 (6 bases). There are 16 residues in the CDR3. V was trimmed by 3 bases and J by 5 bases, leaving 16 bases between them. In germline, CDR1 is MDHEN, CDR2 SYDVKM. CDR3 nucleotides: TGTGCCAGCAGTTTTGACACAGGGCCCCTTACCGGGGAGCTGTTTTTT. Translation gives CASSFDTGPLTGELFF.

On this clonotype itself: This sequence may be a read error, since a much larger clone differs from it by one base. The chain recombines TRBV7-3 with TRBJ2-3; D remains unclear. This CDR3 has 13 amino acids. Looked up from germline, CDR1 is SGHTA and CDR2 is FQGTGA. The CDR3 DNA follows: TGTACCAGCAGCTCCTATCTGGAAAATACGCAGTATTTT. This codes for CTSSSYLENTQYF.

This clonotype was seen a handful of times. The rearrangement joins TRBV5-6 to TRBJ2-3; D remains unclear. Germline CDR1 SGHDT, CDR2 YYEEEE. V dropped 5 bases and J dropped 4 bases, with 8 bases sitting between them. The CDR3 sequence is 12 residues long. CDR3 nucleotide sequence: TGTGCCAGCAGTTACATCGCAGATACGCAGTATTTT. Its protein product is CASSYIADTQYF. Filled out from reference TRBV5-6 and TRBJ2-3, the complete variable domain reads DAGVTQSPTHLIKTRGQQVTLRCSPKSGHDTVSWYQQALGQGPQFIFQYYEEEERQRGNFPDRFSGHQFPNYSSELNVNALLLGDSALYLCASSYIADTQYFGPGTRLTVL.

Ten or more counts support this clonotype. The chain combines TRBV5-4 with TRBJ2-1; TRBD2 might be the D (6 bases). The V end lost 4 bases, the J end lost 8 bases, and 22 bases lay between the germline ends. CDR3 length: 16 amino acids. CDR1 and CDR2 from the germline V gene are SGHNT and YYREEE (reference sequence). As DNA, the CDR3 is TGTGCCAGCAGCCGTCCTTCTAGCGTGACAAGGGATGAGCAGTTCTTC. Translation gives CASSRPSSVTRDEQFF.

This clonotype has more than one count but fewer than ten. This chain joins TRBV28 and TRBJ2-7; 9 positions agree with TRBD1. CDR3 length: 15 residues. V shed 5 bases and J 5 bases; nucleotides not matched to a gene: 10. Looked up from germline, CDR1 is MDHEN and CDR2 is SYDVKM. CDR3 residues: CASSPPTGGGHEQYF. The CDR3, as DNA: TGTGCCAGCAGTCCCCCGACAGGGGGAGGGCACGAGCAGTACTTC.

This chain links TRBV28 with TRBJ1-2; no clear D gene. V was cut by 4 bases and J by 4 bases, with 7 bases left in between. CDR3 length: 12 residues. The germline gives CDR1 MDHEN, CDR2 SYDVKM. The CDR3, as DNA: TGTGCCAGCAGTTGGTCTACCTATGGCTACACCTTC. It specifies CASSWSTYGYTF.

There are a few counts of this clonotype. The genes are TRBV3-1 and TRBJ1-2; a possible D gene is TRBD1 (6 bases). The CDR3 spans 13 residues. V was pared by 1 base and J by 5 bases, with 8 bases between. Per germline, CDR1 LGHDT and CDR2 YNNKEL (reference sequence). The CDR3 DNA sequence: TGTGCCAGCAGCCAAGGAGGACAGTATGGCTACACCTTC. It specifies CASSQGGQYGYTF.

The chain recombines TRBV29-1 with TRBJ2-1; perhaps TRBD2 as D (5 bases). CDR1 is SQVTM and CDR2 is ANQGSEA in the germline V gene. The CDR3 totals 10 residues. The V end was cut by 7 bases, the J end by 5 bases, with 6 bases between. This CDR3 reads CSGRDNEQFF. Here the CDR3 DNA reads TGCAGCGGGCGGGACAATGAGCAGTTCTTC.

The chain recombines TRBV5-1 with TRBJ2-1; D is undetermined. The CDR3 is 15 amino acids. Trimming took off 1 base at V and 8 bases at J, with 16 bases between the two ends. Germline CDR1 is SGHRS and CDR2 is YFSETQ. The CDR3 nucleotides are TGCGCCAGCAGCTTGAGTGGCGGCCCAGTGGATGAGCAGTTCTTC. Protein product: CASSLSGGPVDEQFF.

Ten or more counts support this clonotype. In nucleotides, the CDR3 is TGTGCCAGCAGCCTGACTAGTCTCAATGAGCAGTTCTTC. Translation: CASSLTSLNEQFF. The chain links TRBV7-3 to TRBJ2-1; D may be TRBD2 (6 bases). Germline V gives CDR1 SGHTA, CDR2 FQGTGA. V lost 5 bases, J lost 6 bases, and 11 bases lay in between. The CDR3 is 13 amino acids.